The clone carrying this TCR beta chain was found many times. Its cognate antigen is unknown. For CDR3 and TCR beta VDJ profiling, genomic DNA was the template used. One entry per CDR3 protein results from TCRdb running MiXCR on the reads. This table has about 190,000 distinct CDR3 sequences, less than 70% appearing once. This CDR3 spans 16 amino acids. CDR1 and CDR2 from the germline V gene are SQVTM and ANQGSEA. Trimming removed 3 bases at V and 2 bases at J, with 19 bases between. The data were obtained in a study of CD8+CD57+ T cells in acquired aplastic anemia. At the level of the study: On average, sorted CD4+ and CD8+ cells gave 3.2 ug of DNA. General study results and limits: Statistical testing detected no significant gap in CD8+ Simpson's diversity between patients and controls.

Sequences were obtained from sorted CD4+, CD8+, or CD8+CD57+ T cells (not recorded which) from PBMCs. The chain uses TRBV29-1 and TRBJ1-2; D unresolved. This sequence originates from a human donor in good health, serving as a control. The CDR3 nucleotides are TGCAGCGTTGATGAATCGGGTTCCGTCGCAAACTATGGCTACACCTTC. It translates to CSVDESGSVANYGYTF. Full variable domain (outside the CDR3, taken from reference TRBV29-1 and TRBJ1-2): SAVISQKPSRDICQRGTSLTIQCQVDSQVTMMFWYRQQPGQSLTLIATANQGSEATYESGFVIDKFPISRPNLTFSTLTVSNMSPEDSSIYLCSVDESGSVANYGYTFGSGTRLTVV.